These T cell receptor beta chains were read from a single sample in a study of PD-1 blockade in mismatch repair-deficient tumors. Method: immunoSEQ multiplex PCR; TCRdb's copy keeps in-frame clones and lacks some. The repertoire includes tens of thousands of clones, about 76% of them detected once, and under 25% sits in the top ten. This sample comprised peripheral blood, obtained 4 weeks after starting pembrolizumab. The receptors derive from an adult with mismatch repair-deficient cancer. The CDR3 runs from the conserved cysteine through the conserved F or W. A D gene is named only where the DNA matches it firmly. Clone size is stated in some rows and not others, as once, few, many or a class when expanded.

few TRBJ1-5 TRBV25-1 TRBD1 CASSEQGAIGQPQHF TGTGCCAGCAGTGAACAGGGGGCTATAGGTCAGCCCCAGCATTTT
NA TRBJ2-2 TRBV2 NA CASSSGVSGELFF TGTGCCAGCAGCTCAGGGGTCTCCGGGGAGCTGTTTTTT
NA TRBJ1-5 TRBV28 TRBD1 CASSLVQGEQPQHF TGTGCCAGCAGTTTAGTCCAGGGGGAACAGCCCCAGCATTTT
NA TRBJ2-3 TRBV7-9 TRBD1 CASSANQGVRSDTQYF TGTGCCAGCAGCGCCAATCAGGGGGTCCGGTCAGATACGCAGTATTTT
NA TRBJ2-5 TRBV30 TRBD2 CAWSDNFSGRPQETQYF TGTGCCTGGAGTGACAACTTTAGCGGGAGGCCTCAAGAGACCCAGTACTTC
NA TRBJ2-2 TRBV19 TRBD1 CASSLDRAGTGELFF TGTGCCAGTAGTCTGGACAGGGCGGGCACCGGGGAGCTGTTTTTT
NA TRBJ2-2 TRBV5-1 TRBD1 CASRGTGGAGELFF TGCGCCAGCAGGGGGACAGGCGGTGCCGGGGAGCTGTTTTTT
NA TRBJ1-4 TRBV28 TRBD1 CASSLDRGREKLFF TGTGCCAGCAGTCTGGACAGGGGGCGTGAAAAACTGTTTTTT
few TRBJ2-7 TRBV13 TRBD1 CASSSRDSALYEQYF TGTGCCAGCAGCTCCCGGGACAGCGCTCTCTACGAGCAGTACTTC
NA TRBJ2-7 TRBV15 TRBD1 CATSSRDRDYEQYF TGTGCCACCAGCAGCCGGGACAGGGACTACGAGCAGTACTTC
NA TRBJ1-1 TRBV30 TRBD1 CAWSVRTGTNTEAFF TGTGCCTGGAGTGTTCGGACAGGGACGAACACTGAAGCTTTCTTT
many TRBJ2-3 TRBV2 TRBD2 CASSTSGRITDTQYF TGTGCCAGCAGTACTAGCGGGAGGATCACAGATACGCAGTATTTT
NA TRBJ2-5 TRBV5-1 TRBD1 CASSLFGQGAQETQYF TGCGCCAGCAGCTTGTTTGGACAGGGGGCTCAAGAGACCCAGTACTTC
NA TRBJ1-2 TRBV6-5 TRBD1 CASSTWHRGYGYTF TGTGCCAGCAGTACTTGGCACAGGGGCTATGGCTACACCTTC
NA TRBJ2-3 TRBV5-4 TRBD2 CASSPAGGGLPDTQYF TGTGCCAGCAGCCCTGCGGGGGGGGGTCTCCCAGATACGCAGTATTTT
NA TRBJ2-7 TRBV19 NA CASSPGPGFGFPYEQYF TGTGCCAGTAGCCCAGGTCCAGGGTTCGGGTTCCCCTACGAGCAGTACTTC
NA TRBJ2-2 TRBV4-1 TRBD2 CASSLTSGRGDVGELFF TGCGCCAGCAGCCTGACTAGCGGGAGGGGGGACGTCGGGGAGCTGTTTTTT
NA TRBJ1-3 TRBV6-1 TRBD1 CASRGQFSGNTIYF TGTGCCAGCAGGGGACAGTTTTCTGGAAACACCATATATTTT
NA TRBJ2-1 TRBV9 TRBD1 CASSGGTGSYNEQFF TGTGCCAGCAGCGGGGGGACAGGGTCATACAATGAGCAGTTCTTC
once TRBJ2-2 TRBV7-6 TRBD2 CASSLELLADNTGELFF TGTGCCAGCAGCTTAGAATTACTAGCGGACAACACCGGGGAGCTGTTTTTT
NA TRBJ1-2 TRBV5-6 TRBD1 CASSPLDRVSSLWGYTF TGTGCCAGCAGCCCCTTGGACAGGGTTTCTTCGCTTTGGGGCTACACCTTC
NA TRBJ2-7 TRBV30 NA CACQFRGGRYEQYF TGTGCCTGCCAATTCAGGGGGGGTAGGTACGAGCAGTACTTC
NA TRBJ2-5 TRBV19 TRBD2 CASSIGTRSDQYF TGTGCCAGTAGTATAGGGACTAGAAGCGACCAGTACTTC
NA TRBJ1-4 TRBV7-9 NA CASSFGANEKLFF TGTGCCAGCAGCTTCGGTGCTAATGAAAAACTGTTTTTT
once TRBJ2-1 TRBV5-1 NA CASSLGGSNRNEQFF TGCGCCAGCAGCTTGGGAGGCTCAAACCGCAATGAGCAGTTCTTC
NA TRBJ2-5 TRBV5-1 NA CASSLAGLNQETQYF TGCGCCAGCAGCTTGGCCGGACTGAACCAAGAGACCCAGTACTTC
once TRBJ2-5 TRBV7-8 NA CASSLDRRETQYF TGTGCCAGCAGCTTAGATCGGCGAGAGACCCAGTACTTC
NA TRBJ1-2 TRBV4-1 NA CASSQGGLLEVKGYTF TGCGCCAGCAGCCAGGGGGGACTCTTAGAGGTAAAAGGCTACACCTTC
NA TRBJ2-3 TRBV10-3 TRBD2 CAIGQTRFSGTSYGATQYF TGTGCCATCGGGCAGACACGTTTTTCCGGGACTAGCTACGGGGCGACGCAGTATTTT
NA TRBJ2-3 TRBV28 NA CASSLLRDSTDTQYF TGTGCCAGCAGTTTACTAAGGGACAGCACAGATACGCAGTATTTT
NA TRBJ2-1 TRBV5-1 TRBD1 CASSSGTGESYNEQFF TGCGCCAGCAGCTCCGGGACAGGTGAATCCTACAATGAGCAGTTCTTC
few TRBJ1-5 TRBV10-1 TRBD1 CARIRDRGNYSNQPQHF TGCGCCAGGATCCGGGACAGGGGGAATTATAGCAATCAGCCCCAGCATTTT
NA TRBJ2-6 TRBV18 NA CASSPPNSGANVLTF TGTGCCAGCTCACCACCTAACTCTGGGGCCAACGTCCTGACTTTC
few TRBJ2-5 TRBV6-1 TRBD2 CASSELAGGQETQYF TGTGCCAGCAGTGAACTAGCGGGAGGGCAAGAGACCCAGTACTTC
NA TRBJ1-2 TRBV2 NA CASSTENYGYTF TGTGCCAGCAGCACAGAAAACTATGGCTACACCTTC
few TRBJ1-2 TRBV21-1 NA CASSKARGFYGYTF TGTGCCAGCAGCAAAGCCCGGGGATTTTATGGCTACACCTTC
NA TRBJ2-1 TRBV11-2 TRBD2 CASSLRTSGISYNEQFF TGTGCCAGCAGCTTAAGAACTAGCGGAATATCCTACAATGAGCAGTTCTTC
NA TRBJ2-1 TRBV11-3 NA CASSLDLRGQVQFF TGTGCCAGCAGCTTAGATCTCCGGGGACAAGTCCAGTTCTTC
NA TRBJ2-5 TRBV5-6 TRBD2 CASSTPTNRGAGGTQYF TGTGCCAGCAGCACGCCGACAAACCGGGGCGCGGGAGGGACCCAGTACTTC
NA TRBJ2-2 TRBV19 TRBD1 CASSLTGGGPTGELFF TGTGCCAGTAGTCTAACAGGGGGCGGACCAACCGGGGAGCTGTTTTTT
medium-sized TRBJ2-7 TRBV6-4 NA CASSDRDGSYEQYF TGTGCCAGCAGTGACAGGGATGGCTCCTACGAGCAGTACTTC
NA TRBJ1-5 TRBV27 NA CASSFSGNQPQHF TGTGCCAGCAGTTTCTCAGGGAATCAGCCCCAGCATTTT
NA TRBJ2-7 TRBV18 NA CASSRGQEQYF TGTGCCAGCTCACGGGGGCAGGAGCAGTACTTC
NA TRBJ1-5 TRBV19 NA CASQARVGVSNQPQHF TGTGCCAGCCAAGCGAGGGTAGGGGTCAGCAATCAGCCCCAGCATTTT
once TRBJ1-2 TRBV13 NA CASSSGTADGYTF TGTGCCAGCAGCTCTGGAACTGCTGATGGCTACACCTTC
medium-sized TRBJ2-5 TRBV5-1 TRBD1 CASSTGTGHQETQYF TGCGCCAGCAGCACTGGGACAGGCCACCAAGAGACCCAGTACTTC
NA TRBJ2-7 TRBV5-6 TRBD1 CASSLPTGNSYEQYF TGTGCCAGCAGCCTCCCGACAGGGAACTCCTACGAGCAGTACTTC
once TRBJ2-1 TRBV27 TRBD2 CASSSTVGGAQFF TGTGCCAGCAGTTCAACAGTCGGGGGGGCGCAGTTCTTC
NA TRBJ2-3 TRBV4-1 TRBD2 CASSQEDRAGVSDTQYF TGCGCCAGCAGCCAAGAAGATCGAGCGGGAGTCTCAGATACGCAGTATTTT
NA TRBJ2-2 TRBV4-3 TRBD1 CASSHPTGTENTGELFF TGCGCCAGCAGCCATCCTACCGGGACAGAAAACACCGGGGAGCTGTTTTTT
NA TRBJ1-4 TRBV7-2 NA CASSLGYGLTTNEKLFF TGTGCCAGCAGCTTGGGCTACGGGTTAACAACTAATGAAAAACTGTTTTTT
many TRBJ2-2 TRBV6-4 NA CASSDSRDTGELFF TGTGCCAGCAGTGACTCGCGGGACACCGGGGAGCTGTTTTTT
NA TRBJ2-1 TRBV7-8 NA CASSWAGHSYNEQFF TGTGCCAGCAGCTGGGCAGGGCATTCCTACAATGAGCAGTTCTTC
NA TRBJ1-1 TRBV19 TRBD1 CASSKTGRNTEAFF TGTGCCAGTAGTAAGACAGGGAGAAACACTGAAGCTTTCTTT